This passage covers 20 T cell receptor beta chains from one sample sequenced in a study of neurological immune-mediated disorders. TCRdb reanalysed the 5' RACE reads using MiXCR and keeps one entry per CDR3 protein. Seen here are 87,000 or so distinct CDR3 sequences, roughly 4% observed once, and the top ten hold around 5.5%. The sequenced sample consisted of PBMCs. Receptors were obtained from a woman aged 18-29 years with multiple sclerosis.

This clonotype appeared many times. V usage is TRBV27 and J usage is TRBJ2-1; D tentatively fits TRBD1 or TRBD2 (5 bases each). Germline CDR1 MNHEY, CDR2 SMNVEV (reference sequence). The germline V and J ends were trimmed by 0 bases and 7 bases, with 13 bases remaining between them. This CDR3 spans 15 amino acids. The CDR3 reads CASSLSMGVGNEQFF. For the CDR3, the DNA is TGTGCCAGCAGTTTATCTATGGGGGTGGGTAATGAGCAGTTCTTC.

Points on this clonotype: A much larger clone differs by one base, so this may be a read error. The gene calls are TRBV24-1 and TRBJ2-3; D is ambiguous. Trimming took 8 bases from V and 9 from J, leaving 11 bases between them. The CDR3 contains 11 residues. The germline gives CDR1 KGHDR, CDR2 SFDVKD. Here the CDR3 DNA reads TGTGCCACCATTGACTTAGGGACGCAGTATTTT. Amino acid sequence: CATIDLGTQYF.

This clonotype has a count of ten or more. The rearrangement links TRBV5-5 to TRBJ1-4; possibly TRBD1 for D (5 bases). The V end was cut by 3 bases, the J end by 6 bases, with 18 bases between. Germline CDR1 reads SGHKS; CDR2 reads YYEKEE (reference sequence). The CDR3 runs 16 residues. The CDR3 region has the DNA TGTGCCAGCAGCTCCAAAGTACAGGCCTTGTATGAAAAACTGTTTTTT. Protein product: CASSSKVQALYEKLFF.

This clonotype was seen many times. V and J are TRBV20-1 and TRBJ2-5, with D unclear. Trimming removed 2 bases at V and 5 bases at J, with 12 bases between. Germline CDR1 reads DFQATT; CDR2 reads SNEGSKA (reference sequence). CDR3 length equals 13 residues. This CDR3 is CSARFAGRETQYF. CDR3 sequence (DNA): TGCAGTGCTAGATTTGCAGGAAGGGAGACCCAGTACTTC.

This clonotype was seen repeatedly, ten times or more. V and J are TRBV15 and TRBJ1-4; D gene ambiguous. This CDR3 region has 13 residues. Germline loops: CDR1 LNHNV, CDR2 YYDKDF (reference sequence). Trimming took off 1 base at V and 3 bases at J, with 3 bases between the two ends. The chain's CDR3 is CATSRVPNEKLFF. The CDR3 DNA follows: TGTGCCACCAGCAGAGTGCCTAATGAAAAACTGTTTTTT.

In this sample, this clonotype turned up many times. The V call is TRBV7-8, the J call TRBJ1-1; 8 bases line up with TRBD1. The V and J ends lost 5 bases and 2 bases, in that order; junction bases with no gene match: 4. The CDR3 spans 14 residues. Germline V gene data show CDR1 as SGHVS and CDR2 as FQNEAQ. The CDR3 loop is CASSIGQGNTEAFF. The CDR3 DNA sequence: TGTGCCAGCAGCATTGGACAGGGCAACACTGAAGCTTTCTTT.

This clonotype was counted at least ten times. The J gene is TRBJ1-5, the V gene TRBV15; D ambiguous. Per germline, CDR1 LNHNV and CDR2 YYDKDF (reference sequence). The V gene lost 0 bases and the J gene lost 2 bases, with 5 bases spanning the gap. The CDR3 has 14 residues. This CDR3 reads CATSREGGNQPQHF. The CDR3 nucleotides are TGTGCCACCAGCAGAGAGGGTGGCAATCAGCCCCAGCATTTT.

This clonotype has ten or more counts. This sequence joins TRBV20-1 and TRBJ1-6; D gene unclear. Per the germline V gene, CDR1 is DFQATT and CDR2 is SNEGSKA (reference sequence). The length of the CDR3 is 15 residues. V was trimmed by 5 bases and J by 0 bases, leaving 11 bases between them. Here the CDR3 reads CSASDWSSYNSPLHF. DNA for the CDR3: TGCAGTGCTTCGGACTGGAGCTCCTATAATTCACCCCTCCACTTT.

This clonotype has more than one count but fewer than ten. The gene calls are TRBV5-1 and TRBJ2-1; 7 bases line up with TRBD2. This CDR3 contains 14 residues. Germline V gene data show CDR1 as SGHRS and CDR2 as YFSETQ. V gave up 3 bases and J gave up 3 bases; unmatched junction bases: 3. CDR3 residues: CASSSLAVYNEQFF. The DNA for the CDR3 is TGCGCCAGCAGCTCGCTAGCGGTCTACAATGAGCAGTTCTTC. The whole variable domain, filled in from reference TRBV5-1 and TRBJ2-1, reads KAGVTQTPRYLIKTRGQQVTLSCSPISGHRSVSWYQQTPGQGLQFLFEYFSETQRNKGNFPGRFSGRQFSNSRSEMNVSTLELGDSALYLCASSSLAVYNEQFFGPGTRLTVL.

This chain uses TRBV3-1 with TRBJ2-5; 12 bases match TRBD2. This CDR3 is 19 amino acids long. Germline assignment: CDR1 LGHDT and CDR2 YNNKEL (reference sequence). V lost 4 bases to trimming and J lost 0 bases; unmatched junction nucleotides: 12. The CDR3 protein is CASSLWTSGTRVNQETQYF. The CDR3, as DNA: TGTGCCAGCAGCCTTTGGACTAGCGGGACCCGAGTAAACCAAGAGACCCAGTACTTC.

This clonotype occurred many times. V is TRBV7-3 and J is TRBJ1-1, with TRBD1 as a possible D gene (5 bases). This CDR3 comprises 15 residues. V lost 4 bases, J lost 4 bases, and 16 bases lay in between. Germline CDR1 is SGHTA and CDR2 is FQGTGA. In DNA, the CDR3 is TGTGCCAGCAGCTGGGGGTCACGCGGGAGCACTGAAGCTTTCTTT. Amino acid sequence: CASSWGSRGSTEAFF. Full variable domain (outside the CDR3, taken from reference TRBV7-3 and TRBJ1-1): GAGVSQTPSNKVTEKGKYVELRCDPISGHTALYWYRQSLGQGPEFLIYFQGTGAADDSGLPNDRFFAVRPEGSVSTLKIQRTERGDSAVYLCASSWGSRGSTEAFFGQGTRLTVV.

This clonotype was counted many times. The chain has TRBV20-1 and TRBJ2-7; D is unresolved. CDR1 and CDR2 (germline): DFQATT, SNEGSKA (reference sequence). Trimming removed 1 base from V and 2 bases from J, with 3 bases in between. The CDR3 has 11 residues. The CDR3 sequence is CSARGTYEQYF. As DNA, the CDR3 is TGCAGTGCTAGAGGGACCTACGAGCAGTACTTC.

This clonotype was observed at least ten times. The genes are TRBV6-5 and TRBJ2-7; D remains unclear. The ends were cut back, 6 bases at V and 7 bases at J, with 13 bases in the middle. The CDR3 consists of 12 residues. Per germline, CDR1 MNHEY and CDR2 SVGAGI. CDR3 in DNA: TGTGCCAGCAGAGGACCCTTCTCTGAGCAGTACTTC. Translating it yields CASRGPFSEQYF.

This clonotype was seen repeatedly, ten times or more. V gene TRBV6-1 combines with J gene TRBJ2-7; D possibly corresponds to TRBD1 (5 bases). V shed 2 bases and J shed 1 base, with 9 bases lying between them. This CDR3 is built from 14 residues. Per the germline V gene, CDR1 is MNHNS and CDR2 is SASEGT. CDR3 bases: TGTGCCAGCAGTGAAAGGGGCTTTTCCTACGAGCAGTACTTC. Translation gives CASSERGFSYEQYF.

In this sample, this clonotype turned up many times. The V gene is TRBV5-1, the J gene TRBJ2-1, with 12 positions matching TRBD1. After removal of 3 bases from V and 9 bases from J, the junction contained 4 bases not matched to a gene. CDR1 and CDR2 (germline): SGHRS, YFSETQ. This CDR3 is 14 amino acids long. The CDR3 region has the DNA TGCGCCAGCAGCTCCGGGACAGGGGGCCGTGAGCAGTTCTTC. It encodes CASSSGTGGREQFF. Full variable domain (rest looked up from reference TRBV5-1 and TRBJ2-1): KAGVTQTPRYLIKTRGQQVTLSCSPISGHRSVSWYQQTPGQGLQFLFEYFSETQRNKGNFPGRFSGRQFSNSRSEMNVSTLELGDSALYLCASSSGTGGREQFFGPGTRLTVL.

This clonotype was observed many times. The J gene is TRBJ2-3, the V gene TRBV5-1; the D gene is possibly TRBD2 (5 bases). V was trimmed by 0 bases and J by 4 bases, leaving 15 bases between them. The CDR3 extends over 16 amino acids. CDR1 SGHRS and CDR2 YFSETQ come from the germline V gene. The CDR3 sequence is CASSLGEGSRADTQYF. The DNA for the CDR3 is TGCGCCAGCAGCTTGGGTGAGGGTTCCAGAGCAGATACGCAGTATTTT.

This clonotype occurred many times. CDR3 protein: CASSFSHMNTEAFF. The CDR3 DNA reads as TGCGCCAGCAGTTTCTCCCACATGAACACTGAAGCTTTCTTT. The V and J genes are TRBV5-1 and TRBJ1-1; D unresolved. The germline V gene encodes CDR1 SGHRS and CDR2 YFSETQ. This CDR3 contains 14 residues. The V end was cut by 5 bases, the J end by 0 bases, with 11 bases between. Full variable domain (outside the CDR3, taken from reference TRBV5-1 and TRBJ1-1): KAGVTQTPRYLIKTRGQQVTLSCSPISGHRSVSWYQQTPGQGLQFLFEYFSETQRNKGNFPGRFSGRQFSNSRSEMNVSTLELGDSALYLCASSFSHMNTEAFFGQGTRLTVV.

Concerning this clonotype itself: This sequence may be a read error, since a much larger clone differs from it by one base. The chain has TRBV29-1 and TRBJ2-1, with 7 bases fitting TRBD2. Germline lookup yields CDR1 SQVTM and CDR2 ANQGSEA. The CDR3 has 12 amino acids. CDR3 in amino acids: CSCLGDYSEQFF. The CDR3 DNA follows: TGCAGCTGTCTGGGGGACTACAGTGAGCAGTTCTTC.

This clonotype was observed many times. V gene TRBV10-3 combines with J gene TRBJ2-7; the match to TRBD1 covers 7 bases. The J segment lost 2 bases and the V segment lost 6 bases, leaving 4 bases of the junction unmatched. The CDR3 runs to 13 residues. Germline CDR1 reads ENHRY; CDR2 reads SYGVKD. This CDR3 reads CAIRQGWAYEQYF. CDR3 coding DNA: TGTGCCATCAGACAGGGGTGGGCCTACGAGCAGTACTTC.

This clonotype was seen many times. V gene TRBV5-1 combines with J gene TRBJ1-1; possible D gene TRBD1, 6 bases. V lost 6 bases, J lost 1 base, and 10 bases lay in between. CDR3 size: 13 residues. The germline CDR1 and CDR2 sequences are SGHRS and YFSETQ. CDR3 in DNA: TGCGCCAGCAAACAACAGGGGAACACTGAAGCTTTCTTT. Protein product: CASKQQGNTEAFF.